What follows are 23 T cell receptor beta chains derived from one specimen sequenced in a study of T cell responses to AZD1222 COVID-19 vaccine. TCRdb's table, derived via immunoSEQ multiplex PCR, lists solely in-frame clones and lacks some. This sample yields 150,000 or so clones, of which about 86% are seen a single time; roughly 5% belongs to the top ten. Sequenced here: peripheral blood, sampled on day 0 of MenACWY control vaccination. Source of these receptors: an adult in good health.

This clone appeared a few times. The chain couples TRBV6-6 to TRBJ1-1, with D maybe TRBD1 (5 bases). This CDR3 is 15 amino acids long. Germline CDR1 reads MNHNY; CDR2 reads SVGAGI (reference sequence). V was cut by 7 bases and J by 1 base, with 16 bases left in between. DNA of the CDR3: TGTGCCAGCACCCTTCGGGGGTCATCGAACACTGAAGCTTTCTTT. This gives the protein CASTLRGSSNTEAFF.

J is TRBJ1-3 and V is TRBV18; D gene uncertain. The germline gives CDR1 KGHSH, CDR2 LQKENI. The germline V and J ends were trimmed by 6 bases and 1 base, with 13 bases remaining between them. The CDR3 contains 15 residues. The CDR3 DNA reads as TGTGCCAGCTCCCATGATCGGGCATCTGGAAACACCATATATTTT. Its protein is CASSHDRASGNTIYF. Drawing the rest from reference TRBV18 and TRBJ1-3, the complete variable domain is NAGVMQNPRHLVRRRGQEARLRCSPMKGHSHVYWYRQLPEEGLKFMVYLQKENIIDESGMPKERFSAEFPKEGPSILRIQQVVRGDSAAYFCASSHDRASGNTIYFGEGSWLTVV.

This clone has more than one count but fewer than ten. The chain recombines TRBV21-1 with TRBJ1-6; TRBD1, as called in the table, went unchecked against the DNA. TRBV21-1 is a pseudogene segment. The CDR3 consists of 18 residues. CDR3 residues: CASSNPRANEEYNSPLHF. DNA of the CDR3: TGTGCCAGCAGCAATCCCAGGGCGAATGAGGAATATAATTCACCCCTCCACTTT.

This rearrangement joins TRBV6-5 to TRBJ2-7; D possibly corresponds to TRBD1 (6 bases). Germline V CDR1 and CDR2: MNHEY, SVGAGI. V lost 6 bases and J lost 2, with 17 bases in between. The CDR3 has 15 amino acids. For the CDR3, the DNA is TGTGCCAGCAGGACCCGGGACACCTTCCCCTACGAGCAGTACTTC. Translated: CASRTRDTFPYEQYF.

The CDR3 DNA follows: TGTGCCAGCACTTCCCAGGGTACGAACACCGGGGAGCTGTTTTTT. It specifies CASTSQGTNTGELFF. The V call is TRBV6-5, the J call TRBJ2-2, with a possible D match to TRBD1 (5 bases). The V gene lost 7 bases and the J gene lost 0 bases, with 12 bases spanning the gap. CDR3 length: 15 amino acids. CDR1 and CDR2 (germline): MNHEY, SVGAGI.

The V and J genes are TRBV3-1 (or the pseudogene TRBV3-2) and TRBJ2-5; TRBD2 matches 11 bases. This CDR3 is built from 17 residues. CDR1 and CDR2 from the germline V gene are LGHDT and YNNKEL (reference sequence). The J segment lost 4 bases and the V segment lost 3 bases, leaving 10 bases of the junction unmatched. The CDR3 DNA is TGTGCCAGCAGCCAGGTTAGCGGGGGGGCCAGAGGAGAGACCCAGTACTTC. Amino acid sequence: CASSQVSGGARGETQYF.

The chain joins TRBV5-6 to TRBJ1-4; 8 positions match TRBD1. V was clipped by 2 bases and J by 7 bases; unmatched bases: 4. This CDR3 comprises 14 residues. Germline CDR1 SGHDT, CDR2 YYEEEE. This chain's CDR3 is CASSFTRGPEKLFF. The CDR3, as DNA: TGTGCCAGCAGCTTCACCAGGGGGCCTGAAAAACTGTTTTTT.

In its sample, this clone was seen many times. The V and J genes are TRBV27 and TRBJ1-2; unclear D gene. Trimming took 5 bases from V and 2 from J, leaving 9 bases between them. This CDR3 region has 13 residues. CDR1 is MNHEY and CDR2 is SMNVEV in the germline V gene (reference sequence). DNA of the CDR3: TGTGCCAGCAGTCCGACGGGCAACTATGGCTACACCTTC. Translating gives CASSPTGNYGYTF.

This chain links TRBV11-3 with TRBJ2-2; unclear D gene. The V and J ends lost 5 bases and 1 base respectively, with 20 bases between them. Germline-derived CDR1 and CDR2 are SGHNT and YENEEA. This CDR3 is 18 amino acids long. The chain's CDR3 is CASSTAHGPSGNTGELFF. The CDR3 bases are TGTGCCAGCAGCACCGCCCACGGACCCTCAGGGAACACCGGGGAGCTGTTTTTT.

The chain has TRBV5-6 and TRBJ2-2; D ambiguous. Germline CDR1 is SGHDT and CDR2 is YYEEEE. Trimming stripped 1 base from V and 6 bases from J, with 7 bases between. There are 13 residues in the CDR3. The CDR3 spells CASSLLTAGELFF. The CDR3, as DNA: TGTGCCAGCAGCTTGCTGACCGCCGGGGAGCTGTTTTTT.

The chain combines TRBV20-1 with TRBJ2-3, with D unresolved. With 3 bases removed from V and 12 bases from J, the gap between germline ends came to 10 bases. This CDR3 contains 10 residues. Germline V gives CDR1 DFQATT, CDR2 SNEGSKA (reference sequence). For the CDR3, the DNA is TGCAGTGCTAGGGTTACATCCCAGTATTTT. This gives the protein CSARVTSQYF.

The CDR3 sequence is CASSPAGGRTDTQYF. CDR3 nucleotide sequence: TGTGCCAGCAGCCCCGCGGGGGGGCGCACAGATACGCAGTATTTT. The chain couples TRBV28 to TRBJ2-3, with TRBD2 matching over 9 bases. The CDR3 runs to 15 residues. V trimming: 6 bases; J trimming: 1 base; junction bases outside the gene matches: 5. Germline CDR1 and CDR2: MDHEN and SYDVKM.

The rearrangement joins TRBV11-2 to TRBJ1-6; 10 bases match TRBD1. This CDR3 region has 15 residues. V gave up 5 bases and J gave up 9 bases; unmatched junction bases: 7. Germline V gene sequence: CDR1 SGHAT, CDR2 FQNNGV. CDR3 residues: CASSPSGTGVSPLHF. CDR3 nucleotide sequence: TGTGCCAGCAGCCCCTCCGGGACAGGGGTTTCACCCCTCCACTTT.

This chain links TRBV7-2 with TRBJ1-2; D gene ambiguous. V was trimmed by 3 bases and J by 0 bases, leaving 11 bases between them. The CDR3 has 15 residues. CDR1 and CDR2 (germline): SGHTA, FQGNSA. CDR3 region: CASSLSGSSNYGYTF. CDR3 DNA: TGTGCCAGCAGCTTGTCGGGCAGCTCTAACTATGGCTACACCTTC.

The CDR3 nucleotides are TGTGCCTCCTCCGCGCACCTGAGTCAGCCCCAGCATTTT. Its translation is CASSAHLSQPQHF. The chain employs TRBV19 and TRBJ1-5, with no clear D. The V gene lost 11 bases and the J gene lost 6 bases, with 17 bases spanning the gap. CDR1 and CDR2 (germline): LNHDA, SQIVND (reference sequence). This CDR3 region has 13 residues.

The chain combines TRBV7-8 with TRBJ1-4, with D perhaps TRBD1 (5 bases). This CDR3 has 14 residues. Per the germline V gene, CDR1 is SGHVS and CDR2 is FQNEAQ. V lost 7 bases and J 7 bases, leaving 16 bases between the germline ends. The CDR3 region has the DNA TGTGCCAGCAACCTCGGGGGGGTCGGTGAAAAACTGTTTTTT. Its protein product is CASNLGGVGEKLFF.

This clone occurred once. This chain uses TRBV12-5 with TRBJ2-2; D perhaps matches TRBD2 (5 bases). This CDR3 comprises 15 residues. Looked up from germline, CDR1 is LGHNT and CDR2 is FRNRAP. Trimming left V 2 bases short and J 1 base short, with 8 bases between. For the CDR3, the DNA is TGTGCTAGTGGTTTGAACGGGGTGAACACCGGGGAGCTGTTTTTT. Its translation is CASGLNGVNTGELFF. Combining the CDR3 with reference TRBV12-5 and TRBJ2-2 gives the whole variable domain DARVTQTPRHKVTEMGQEVTMRCQPILGHNTVFWYRQTMMQGLELLAYFRNRAPLDDSGMPKDRFSAEMPDATLATLKIQPSEPRDSAVYFCASGLNGVNTGELFFGEGSRLTVL.

The rearrangement uses TRBV7-2 and TRBJ2-5, with 11 bases fitting TRBD2. The V segment lost 2 bases and the J segment 1 base; nucleotides outside the gene matches: 3. CDR1 SGHTA and CDR2 FQGNSA come from the germline V gene. The CDR3 is 16 residues long. The CDR3 loop is CASSLSGTSGQETQYF. As DNA, the CDR3 is TGTGCCAGCAGCTTATCCGGGACTAGCGGCCAAGAGACCCAGTACTTC.

This clone appeared a single time. This chain joins TRBV5-5 and TRBJ2-3; D may be TRBD2 (5 bases). The germline V and J ends were trimmed by 0 bases and 4 bases, with 9 bases remaining between them. From germline, CDR1 is SGHKS and CDR2 YYEKEE (reference sequence). CDR3 length equals 14 residues. The CDR3 sequence is CASSLAVRADTQYF. In DNA, the CDR3 is TGTGCCAGCAGCTTGGCCGTGAGGGCAGATACGCAGTATTTT. Using reference TRBV5-5 and TRBJ2-3 for the parts outside the CDR3, the full variable domain is DAGVTQSPTHLIKTRGQQVTLRCSPISGHKSVSWYQQVLGQGPQFIFQYYEKEERGRGNFPDRFSARQFPNYSSELNVNALLLGDSALYLCASSLAVRADTQYFGPGTRLTVL.

This sequence joins TRBV6-5 and TRBJ1-1; D unresolved. Trimming pared 0 bases from V and 11 bases from J, leaving 16 bases between. The CDR3 consists of 14 residues. Germline lookup yields CDR1 MNHEY and CDR2 SVGAGI. The DNA for the CDR3 is TGTGCCAGCAGTTACTCAGGTGACACGGTAATGGCTTTCTTT. Its translation is CASSYSGDTVMAFF.

V gene TRBV12-3 or TRBV12-4 combines with J gene TRBJ2-4; D gene ambiguous. Between the trimmed V and J ends, which lost 6 bases and 5 bases, there was a span of 11 bases. The CDR3 is 13 residues long. CDR3 DNA sequence: TGTGCCAGCAGACCAGGATGGGAAAACATTCAGTACTTC. Amino acid sequence: CASRPGWENIQYF.

The V call is TRBV5-1, the J call TRBJ2-5; 10 bases match TRBD2. Germline trimming cut 2 bases from V and 1 base from J; bases unmatched to any gene: 2. The CDR3 is made up of 15 amino acids. Germline V gene data show CDR1 as SGHRS and CDR2 as YFSETQ. CDR3 coding DNA: TGCGCCAGCAGCTTACTAGCGGGAAGCCAAGAGACCCAGTACTTC. Protein sequence: CASSLLAGSQETQYF.

The chain joins TRBV7-2 to TRBJ2-7; D not certain. Germline CDR1 and CDR2: SGHTA and FQGNSA. Deletions cut 3 bases from V and 2 bases from J, with 8 bases between. This CDR3 is 13 amino acids long. CDR3 nucleotide sequence: TGTGCCAGCAGCTTTACAAGGCCCTACGAGCAGTACTTC. Translation: CASSFTRPYEQYF.